The 15 T cell receptor beta chains in this list originate from one sample, sequenced in a study of CD8 T cells in Susac syndrome. The RNA, 0.5 to 1 ug, was put through reverse transcription using random hexamers. TCRdb reanalysed the immunoSEQ multiplex PCR reads using MiXCR and keeps one entry per CDR3 protein. The sample gives about 300,000 distinct CDR3 sequences, around 89% of which show up once; approximately 0.2% is in the top ten. The source material was CD8+ T cells from PBMCs. The receptors were gathered from a human donor with multiple sclerosis.

The chain carries TRBV15 and TRBJ2-7; 7 bases match TRBD2. Germline CDR1 is LNHNV and CDR2 is YYDKDF (reference sequence). The length of the CDR3 is 13 residues. V dropped 3 bases and J dropped 2; count of bases not matched to a gene: 1. CDR3 nucleotides: TGTGCCACCAGCAGCGGACTAGCCTACGAGCAGTACTTC. The encoded protein is CATSSGLAYEQYF.

The rearrangement joins TRBV19 to TRBJ2-7, with 8 bases matching TRBD1. V shed 3 bases and J 2 bases; nucleotides not matched to a gene: 0. Germline loops: CDR1 LNHDA, CDR2 SQIVND (reference sequence). This CDR3 is built from 13 residues. As DNA, the CDR3 is TGTGCCAGTAGTATGGGACAGGCCTACGAGCAGTACTTC. This gives the protein CASSMGQAYEQYF. Full variable domain (missing parts from reference TRBV19 and TRBJ2-7): DGGITQSPKYLFRKEGQNVTLSCEQNLNHDAMYWYRQDPGQGLRLIYYSQIVNDFQKGDIAEGYSVSREKKESFPLTVTSAQKNPTAFYLCASSMGQAYEQYFGPGTRLTVT.

The rearrangement joins TRBV9 to TRBJ1-6; no reliable D call. Germline loops: CDR1 SGDLS, CDR2 YYNGEE. The length of the CDR3 is 17 residues. V was cut by 0 bases and J by 0 bases, with 10 bases left in between. The CDR3 DNA follows: TGTGCCAGCAGCGTAGATATAGAGAGCTCCTATAATTCACCCCTCCACTTT. This encodes CASSVDIESSYNSPLHF.

The chain couples TRBV13 to TRBJ1-4, with D maybe TRBD1 (5 bases). The CDR3 has 15 residues. The germline CDR1 and CDR2 sequences are PRHDT and FYEKMQ (reference sequence). The ends were cut back, 2 bases at V and 5 bases at J, with 12 bases in the middle. The DNA of the CDR3 is TGTGCCAGCAGCTTACGGGGGAATATCAATGAAAAACTGTTTTTT. It is translated as CASSLRGNINEKLFF.

The chain has TRBV11-2 and TRBJ2-7; D is possibly TRBD1 (6 bases). V gave up 5 bases and J gave up 1 base, with 9 bases separating them. The CDR3 runs 13 residues. CDR1 is SGHAT, CDR2 FQNNGV, per germline. The CDR3 is CASSETGSYEQYF. In DNA form, the CDR3 reads TGTGCCAGCAGCGAGACAGGTTCCTACGAGCAGTACTTC.

The chain couples TRBV7-8 to TRBJ2-5; D may be TRBD1 (6 bases). Germline CDR1 is SGHVS and CDR2 is FQNEAQ. V dropped 8 bases and J dropped 5 bases, with 18 bases sitting between them. The CDR3 is 14 amino acids. As DNA, the CDR3 is TGTGCCAGCGAGAAGCAGGGGCTAAGGGAGACCCAGTACTTC. It is translated as CASEKQGLRETQYF. Full variable domain (remainder filled in from reference TRBV7-8 and TRBJ2-5): GAGVSQSPRYKVAKRGQDVALRCDPISGHVSLFWYQQALGQGPEFLTYFQNEAQLDKSGLPSDRFFAERPEGSVSTLKIQRTQQEDSAVYLCASEKQGLRETQYFGPGTRLLVL.

V gene TRBV4-1 combines with J gene TRBJ2-7; 10 bases line up with TRBD2. This CDR3 spans 14 amino acids. Trimming at V came to 2 bases and at J to 6 bases, leaving 4 bases not matched to a gene. Per germline, CDR1 MGHRA and CDR2 YSYEKL. The chain's CDR3 is CASSQSGRAVEQYF. In DNA form, the CDR3 reads TGCGCCAGCAGCCAAAGCGGGAGGGCTGTCGAGCAGTACTTC.

The chain joins TRBV25-1 to TRBJ2-3, with TRBD2 matching 7 bases. This CDR3 has 16 amino acids. V was pared by 1 base and J by 1 base, with 5 bases of the junction left unmatched. Germline V gene data show CDR1 as MGHDK and CDR2 as SYGVNS. DNA of the CDR3: TGTGCCAGCAGTGAATTTGCGGGGGAGGGCACAGATACGCAGTATTTT. Its protein is CASSEFAGEGTDTQYF.

This chain uses TRBV4-2 with TRBJ2-7; TRBD2 is a possible D gene (7 bases). V lost 0 bases and J lost 2, with 11 bases in between. The CDR3 has 15 amino acids. In germline, CDR1 is LGHNA, CDR2 YNFKEQ. The CDR3 loop reads CASSQDIGGAYEQYF. In DNA, the CDR3 is TGTGCCAGCAGCCAAGATATAGGGGGGGCCTACGAGCAGTACTTC.

J is TRBJ1-5 and V is TRBV12-3 or TRBV12-4; TRBD1 matches at 12 bases. The CDR3 totals 15 residues. The J segment lost 3 bases and the V segment lost 6 bases, leaving 3 bases of the junction unmatched. The CDR3 here is CASRGTGGYNQPQHF. In nucleotides, the CDR3 is TGTGCCAGCAGGGGGACAGGGGGCTACAATCAGCCCCAGCATTTT.

J is TRBJ2-3 and V is TRBV3-1; 11 positions agree with TRBD2. The J segment lost 1 base and the V segment lost 0 bases, leaving 12 bases of the junction unmatched. The CDR3 extends over 20 amino acids. Germline V lookup: CDR1 LGHDT, CDR2 YNNKEL (reference sequence). CDR3 region: CASSQDRLLAGATRTDTQYF. Here the CDR3 DNA reads TGTGCCAGCAGCCAAGATCGGTTACTAGCGGGAGCAACACGCACAGATACGCAGTATTTT.

The chain uses TRBV20-1 and TRBJ2-3; 11 nucleotides match TRBD2. CDR1 and CDR2 from the germline V gene are DFQATT and SNEGSKA (reference sequence). This CDR3 region has 16 residues. V gave up 6 bases and J gave up 3 bases; unmatched junction bases: 11. The CDR3 loop reads CSAPREGLADTDTQYF. CDR3 DNA sequence: TGCAGTGCACCGCGGGAGGGACTAGCGGATACAGATACGCAGTATTTT.

The gene calls are TRBV20-1 and TRBJ2-5, with 9 bases aligning to TRBD2. V shed 0 bases, J shed 0 bases, and the junction held 8 bases outside the gene matches. In germline, CDR1 is DFQATT, CDR2 SNEGSKA (reference sequence). This CDR3 contains 17 residues. The CDR3 protein is CSARDSSGEKYQETQYF. The CDR3, as DNA: TGCAGTGCTAGAGACTCTAGCGGGGAAAAGTACCAAGAGACCCAGTACTTC.

J is TRBJ2-3 and V is TRBV4-3; D gene unclear. The CDR3 has 16 amino acids. V was cut by 1 base and J by 4 bases, with 15 bases left in between. In germline, CDR1 is LGHNA, CDR2 YSLEER. The CDR3 coding sequence is TGCGCCAGCAGCCAAGGTCAAGGGCGTTTGGCAGATACGCAGTATTTT. Translating it yields CASSQGQGRLADTQYF.

This chain uses TRBV7-9 with TRBJ2-3; TRBD1 matches 10 bases. Germline V lookup: CDR1 SEHNR, CDR2 FQNEAQ (reference sequence). V shed 3 bases, J shed 5 bases, and the junction held 8 bases outside the gene matches. This CDR3 is 16 amino acids long. CDR3 in amino acids: CASSLSGTGVGDTQYF. In DNA form, the CDR3 reads TGTGCCAGCAGCTTGTCCGGGACAGGGGTCGGAGATACGCAGTATTTT.